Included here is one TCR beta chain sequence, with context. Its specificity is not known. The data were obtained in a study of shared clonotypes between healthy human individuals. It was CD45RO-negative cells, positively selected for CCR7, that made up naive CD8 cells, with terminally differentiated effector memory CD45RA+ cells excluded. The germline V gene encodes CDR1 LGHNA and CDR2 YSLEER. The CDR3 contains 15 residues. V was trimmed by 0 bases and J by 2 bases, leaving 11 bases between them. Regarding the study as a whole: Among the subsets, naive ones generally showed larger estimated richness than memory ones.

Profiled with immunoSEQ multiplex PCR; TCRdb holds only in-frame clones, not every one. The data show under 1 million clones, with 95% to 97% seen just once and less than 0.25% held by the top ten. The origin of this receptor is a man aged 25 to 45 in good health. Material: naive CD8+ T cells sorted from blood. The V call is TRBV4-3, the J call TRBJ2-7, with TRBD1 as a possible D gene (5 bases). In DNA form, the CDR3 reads TGCGCCAGCAGCCAAGACAGGGATTACGCCTACGAGCAGTACTTC. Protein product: CASSQDRDYAYEQYF.